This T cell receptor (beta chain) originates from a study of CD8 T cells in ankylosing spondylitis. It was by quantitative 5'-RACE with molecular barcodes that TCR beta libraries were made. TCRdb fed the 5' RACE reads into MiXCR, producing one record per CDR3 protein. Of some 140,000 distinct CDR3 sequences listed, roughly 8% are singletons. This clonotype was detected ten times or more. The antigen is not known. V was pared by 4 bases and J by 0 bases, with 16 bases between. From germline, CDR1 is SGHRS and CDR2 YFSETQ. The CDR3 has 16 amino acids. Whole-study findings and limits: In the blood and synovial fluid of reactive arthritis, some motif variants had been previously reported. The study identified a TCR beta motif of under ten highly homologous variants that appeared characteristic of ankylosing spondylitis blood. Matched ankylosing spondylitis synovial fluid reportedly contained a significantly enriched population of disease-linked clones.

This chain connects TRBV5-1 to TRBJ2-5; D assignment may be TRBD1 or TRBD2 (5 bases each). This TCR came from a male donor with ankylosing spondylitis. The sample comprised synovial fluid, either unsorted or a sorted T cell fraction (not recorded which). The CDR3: CASSPVGVGYQETQYF. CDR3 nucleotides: TGCGCCAGCAGCCCGGTGGGGGTAGGTTACCAAGAGACCCAGTACTTC.